Detailed here is one T cell receptor (beta chain). Its antigen is unknown. This CDR3 is built from 12 residues. The germline V gene has CDR1 LNHDA and CDR2 SQIVND (reference sequence). The V gene end was trimmed by 10 bases and the J gene end by 6 bases; junction bases not matched to a gene: 6. PCR primers comprised 60 Vbeta and 13 Jbeta primers. The method was immunoSEQ multiplex PCR; TCRdb's version includes in-frame clones alone and lacks a portion of them. The data show roughly 180,000 clones, about four fifths seen once. This specimen belongs to a study of cytomegalovirus exposure and HLA in healthy donors. Overall study results and limits: In a later analysis, V- and J-gene trimming of beta chains associated with a DCLRE1C missense variant, replicated independently. Associated with cytomegalovirus, according to the listing, were about 160 TCR beta chains. Clonal expansion was found to be greater in HLA-associated TCR beta chains than in equally common others in a later analysis.

The chain has TRBV19 and TRBJ1-2; 9 nucleotides agree with TRBD1. The receptor's source is a female donor in good health and CMV-seronegative. Sequencing was carried out using PBMCs. CDR3 residues: CAIRGQGDGYTF. The DNA of the CDR3 is TGTGCCATTAGGGGACAGGGTGATGGCTACACCTTC. The full variable domain, with the rest looked up from reference TRBV19 and TRBJ1-2, is DGGITQSPKYLFRKEGQNVTLSCEQNLNHDAMYWYRQDPGQGLRLIYYSQIVNDFQKGDIAEGYSVSREKKESFPLTVTSAQKNPTAFYLCAIRGQGDGYTFGSGTRLTVV.